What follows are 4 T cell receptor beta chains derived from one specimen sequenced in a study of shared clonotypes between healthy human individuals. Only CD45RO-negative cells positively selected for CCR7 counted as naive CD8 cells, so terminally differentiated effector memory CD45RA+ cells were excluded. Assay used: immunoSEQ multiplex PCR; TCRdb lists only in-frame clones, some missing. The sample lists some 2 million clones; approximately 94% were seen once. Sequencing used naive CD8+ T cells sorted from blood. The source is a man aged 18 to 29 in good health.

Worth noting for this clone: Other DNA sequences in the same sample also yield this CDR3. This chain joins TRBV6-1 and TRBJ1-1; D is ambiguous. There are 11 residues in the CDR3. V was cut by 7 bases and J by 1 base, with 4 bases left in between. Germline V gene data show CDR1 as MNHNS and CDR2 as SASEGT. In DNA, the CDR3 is TGTGCCAGCACTGAGAACACTGAAGCTTTCTTT. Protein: CASTENTEAFF.

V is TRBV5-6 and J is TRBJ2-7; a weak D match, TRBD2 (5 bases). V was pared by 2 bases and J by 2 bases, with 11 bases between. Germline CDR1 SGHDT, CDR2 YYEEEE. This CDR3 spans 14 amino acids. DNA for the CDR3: TGTGCCAGCAGCTTCTTAGGGAGCCCCTACGAGCAGTACTTC. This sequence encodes CASSFLGSPYEQYF.

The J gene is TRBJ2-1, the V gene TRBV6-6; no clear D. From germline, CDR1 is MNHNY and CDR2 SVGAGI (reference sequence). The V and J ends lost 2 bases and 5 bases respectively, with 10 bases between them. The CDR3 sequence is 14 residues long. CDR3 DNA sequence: TGTGCCAGCAGTTACCTTGGTCAACACAATGAGCAGTTCTTC. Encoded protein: CASSYLGQHNEQFF.

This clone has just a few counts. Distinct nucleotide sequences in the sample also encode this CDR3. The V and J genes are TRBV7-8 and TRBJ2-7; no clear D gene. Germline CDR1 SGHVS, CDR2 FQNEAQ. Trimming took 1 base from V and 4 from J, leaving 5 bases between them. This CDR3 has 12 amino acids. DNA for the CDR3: TGTGCCAGCAGCTTAGTTGGGTACGAGCAGTACTTC. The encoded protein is CASSLVGYEQYF.